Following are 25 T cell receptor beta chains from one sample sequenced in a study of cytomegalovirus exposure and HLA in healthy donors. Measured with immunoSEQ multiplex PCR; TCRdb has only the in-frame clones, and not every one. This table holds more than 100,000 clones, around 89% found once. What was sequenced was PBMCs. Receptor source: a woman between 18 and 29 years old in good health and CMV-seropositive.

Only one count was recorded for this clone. This CDR3 is CASSAPGLAVVGELFF. The CDR3 nucleotides read TGTGCCAGCAGCGCACCGGGACTAGCCGTAGTCGGGGAGCTGTTTTTT. The gene calls are TRBV11-2 and TRBJ2-2; the match to TRBD2 covers 9 bases. The V gene's germline CDR1 is SGHAT and CDR2 FQNNGV. J gave up 7 bases and V 5 bases, and 11 bases lay outside the gene matches. The CDR3 totals 16 residues.

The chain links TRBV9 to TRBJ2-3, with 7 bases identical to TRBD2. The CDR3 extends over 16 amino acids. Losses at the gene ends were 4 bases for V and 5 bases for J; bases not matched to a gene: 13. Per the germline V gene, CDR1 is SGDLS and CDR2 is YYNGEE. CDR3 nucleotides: TGTGCCAGCAGCTCCAATCCGGGGGAGGGGAGAGATACGCAGTATTTT. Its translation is CASSSNPGEGRDTQYF. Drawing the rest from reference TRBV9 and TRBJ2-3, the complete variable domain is DSGVTQTPKHLITATGQRVTLRCSPRSGDLSVYWYQQSLDQGLQFLIQYYNGEERAKGNILERFSAQQFPDLHSELNLSSLELGDSALYFCASSSNPGEGRDTQYFGPGTRLTVL.

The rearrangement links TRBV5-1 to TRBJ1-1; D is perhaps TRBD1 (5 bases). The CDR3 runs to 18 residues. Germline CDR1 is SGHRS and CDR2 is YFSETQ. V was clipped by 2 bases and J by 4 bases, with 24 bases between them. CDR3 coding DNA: TGCGCCAGCAGCTTCGACAGCGAGGGGCGGGGGATTGGCACTGAAGCTTTCTTT. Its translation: CASSFDSEGRGIGTEAFF.

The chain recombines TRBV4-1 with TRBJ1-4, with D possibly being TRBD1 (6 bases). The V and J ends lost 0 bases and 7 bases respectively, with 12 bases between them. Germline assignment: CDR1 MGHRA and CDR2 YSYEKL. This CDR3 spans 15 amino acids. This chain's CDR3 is CASSQDGQGSEKLFF. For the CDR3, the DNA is TGCGCCAGCAGCCAAGATGGGCAGGGGAGTGAAAAACTGTTTTTT.

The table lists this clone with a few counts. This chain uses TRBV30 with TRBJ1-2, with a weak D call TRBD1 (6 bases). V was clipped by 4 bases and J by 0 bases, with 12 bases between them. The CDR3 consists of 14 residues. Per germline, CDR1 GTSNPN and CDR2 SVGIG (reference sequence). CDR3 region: CAWTPDSPNYGYTF. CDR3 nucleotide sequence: TGTGCCTGGACACCGGACAGTCCTAACTATGGCTACACCTTC.

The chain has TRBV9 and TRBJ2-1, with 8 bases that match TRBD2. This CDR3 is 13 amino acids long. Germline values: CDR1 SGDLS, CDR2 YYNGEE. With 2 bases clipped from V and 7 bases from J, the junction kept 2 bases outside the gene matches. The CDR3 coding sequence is TGTGCCAGCAGCGTTAGCGGGGAAAATGAGCAGTTCTTC. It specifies CASSVSGENEQFF.

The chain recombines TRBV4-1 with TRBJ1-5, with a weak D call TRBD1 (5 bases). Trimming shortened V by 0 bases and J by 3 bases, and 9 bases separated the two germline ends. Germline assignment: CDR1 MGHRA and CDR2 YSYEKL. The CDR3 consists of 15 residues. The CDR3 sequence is CASSQEGQHNQPQHF. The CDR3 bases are TGCGCCAGCAGCCAAGAGGGGCAGCACAATCAGCCCCAGCATTTT.

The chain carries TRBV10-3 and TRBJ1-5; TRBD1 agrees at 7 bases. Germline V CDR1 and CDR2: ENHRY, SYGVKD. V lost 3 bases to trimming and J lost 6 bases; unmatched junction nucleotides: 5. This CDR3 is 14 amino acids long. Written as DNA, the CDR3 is TGTGCCATCAGTGATTCGACAGGGCCTCAGCCCCAGCATTTT. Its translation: CAISDSTGPQPQHF.

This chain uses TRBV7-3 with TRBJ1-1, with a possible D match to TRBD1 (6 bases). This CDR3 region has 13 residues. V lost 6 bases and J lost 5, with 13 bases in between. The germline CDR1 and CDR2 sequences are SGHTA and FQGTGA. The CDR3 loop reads CASRQGFTTEAFF. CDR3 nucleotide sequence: TGTGCCAGCAGGCAGGGGTTTACGACTGAAGCTTTCTTT.

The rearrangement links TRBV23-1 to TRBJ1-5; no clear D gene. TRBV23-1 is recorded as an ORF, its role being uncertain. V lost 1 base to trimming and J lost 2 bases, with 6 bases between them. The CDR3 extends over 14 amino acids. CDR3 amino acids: CASSQCFGNQPQHF. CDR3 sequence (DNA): TGCGCCAGCAGTCAATGTTTCGGCAATCAGCCCCAGCATTTT.

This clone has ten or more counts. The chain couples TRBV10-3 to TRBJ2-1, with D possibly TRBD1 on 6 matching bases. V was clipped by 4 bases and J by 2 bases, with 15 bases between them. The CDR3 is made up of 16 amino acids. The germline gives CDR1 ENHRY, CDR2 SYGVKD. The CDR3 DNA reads TGTGCCATCAGTGCCCTCACAGGGAATGCCTACAATGAGCAGTTCTTC. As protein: CAISALTGNAYNEQFF.

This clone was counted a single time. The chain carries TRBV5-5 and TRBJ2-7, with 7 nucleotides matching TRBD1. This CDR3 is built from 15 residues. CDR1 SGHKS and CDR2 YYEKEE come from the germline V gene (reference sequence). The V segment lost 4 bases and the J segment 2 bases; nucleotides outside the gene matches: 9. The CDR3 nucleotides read TGTGCCAGCAGCGCGCGACAGGGTTCGACCTACGAGCAGTACTTC. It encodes CASSARQGSTYEQYF.

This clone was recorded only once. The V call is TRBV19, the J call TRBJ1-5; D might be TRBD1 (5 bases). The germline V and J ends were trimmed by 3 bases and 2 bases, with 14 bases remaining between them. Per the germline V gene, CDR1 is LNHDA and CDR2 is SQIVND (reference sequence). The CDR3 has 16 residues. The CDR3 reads CASSMAGTGGNQPQHF. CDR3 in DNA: TGTGCCAGTAGTATGGCAGGGACGGGGGGCAATCAGCCCCAGCATTTT.

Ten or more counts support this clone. The CDR3 sequence: CASSSSGRAPEQYF. CDR3 sequence (DNA): TGTGCCAGCAGCTCTAGCGGGAGGGCCCCCGAGCAGTACTTC. The J gene is TRBJ2-7, the V gene TRBV7-9; 12 bases fit TRBD2. The J segment lost 6 bases and the V segment lost 4 bases, leaving 4 bases of the junction unmatched. The CDR3 has 14 amino acids. The germline CDR1 and CDR2 sequences are SEHNR and FQNEAQ (reference sequence).

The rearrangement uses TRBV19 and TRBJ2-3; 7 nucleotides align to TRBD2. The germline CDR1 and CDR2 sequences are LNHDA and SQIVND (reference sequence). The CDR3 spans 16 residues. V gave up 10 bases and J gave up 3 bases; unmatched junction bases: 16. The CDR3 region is CATQSRPGGSTDTQYF. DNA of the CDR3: TGTGCCACCCAGTCTCGGCCGGGCGGGAGTACAGATACGCAGTATTTT.

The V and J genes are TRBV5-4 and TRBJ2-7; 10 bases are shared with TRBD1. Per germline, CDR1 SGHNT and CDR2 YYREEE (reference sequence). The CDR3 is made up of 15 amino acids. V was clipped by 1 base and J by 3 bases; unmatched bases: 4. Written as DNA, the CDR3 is TGTGCCAGCAGCTTGAGGACAGGGGGGGACTACGAGCAGTACTTC. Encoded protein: CASSLRTGGDYEQYF.

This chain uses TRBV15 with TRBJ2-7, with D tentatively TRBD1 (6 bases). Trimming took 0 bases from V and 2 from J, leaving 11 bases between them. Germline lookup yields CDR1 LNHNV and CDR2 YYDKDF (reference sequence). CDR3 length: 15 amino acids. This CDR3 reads CATSRDRGQAYEQYF. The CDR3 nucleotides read TGTGCCACCAGCAGAGATCGGGGACAAGCCTACGAGCAGTACTTC.

The CDR3 coding sequence is TGTGCCAGCAGTAGGGACAGGGTTGATGAGCAGTTCTTC. Translating it yields CASSRDRVDEQFF. The chain couples TRBV6-6 to TRBJ2-1; TRBD1 matches at 9 bases. The length of the CDR3 is 13 residues. From germline, CDR1 is MNHNY and CDR2 SVGAGI (reference sequence). V shed 5 bases and J 8 bases; nucleotides not matched to a gene: 4.

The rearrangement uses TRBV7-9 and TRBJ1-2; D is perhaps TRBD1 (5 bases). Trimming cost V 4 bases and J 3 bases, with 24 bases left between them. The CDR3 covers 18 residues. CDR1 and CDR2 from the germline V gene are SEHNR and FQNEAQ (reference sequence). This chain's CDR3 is CASSSRQKEARWHYGYTF. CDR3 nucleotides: TGTGCCAGCAGCTCGCGACAGAAGGAAGCCCGCTGGCACTATGGCTACACCTTC.

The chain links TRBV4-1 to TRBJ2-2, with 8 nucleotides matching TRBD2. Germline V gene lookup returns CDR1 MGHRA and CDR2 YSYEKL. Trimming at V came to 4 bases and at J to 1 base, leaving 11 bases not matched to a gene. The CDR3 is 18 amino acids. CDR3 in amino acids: CASSPGVSGIMNTGELFF. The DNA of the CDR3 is TGCGCCAGCAGCCCGGGGGTTAGCGGGATTATGAACACCGGGGAGCTGTTTTTT.

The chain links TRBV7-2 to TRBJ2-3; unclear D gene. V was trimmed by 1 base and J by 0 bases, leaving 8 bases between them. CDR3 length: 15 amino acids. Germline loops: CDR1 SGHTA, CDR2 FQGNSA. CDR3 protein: CASSLDYLSTDTQYF. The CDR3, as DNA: TGTGCCAGCAGCTTAGATTACCTAAGCACAGATACGCAGTATTTT.

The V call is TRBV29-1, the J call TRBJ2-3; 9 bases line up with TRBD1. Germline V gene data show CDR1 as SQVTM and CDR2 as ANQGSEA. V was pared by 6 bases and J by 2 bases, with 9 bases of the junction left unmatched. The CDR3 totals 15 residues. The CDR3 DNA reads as TGCAGCGTGGCCCCCGGGACAGGGAACACAGATACGCAGTATTTT. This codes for CSVAPGTGNTDTQYF.

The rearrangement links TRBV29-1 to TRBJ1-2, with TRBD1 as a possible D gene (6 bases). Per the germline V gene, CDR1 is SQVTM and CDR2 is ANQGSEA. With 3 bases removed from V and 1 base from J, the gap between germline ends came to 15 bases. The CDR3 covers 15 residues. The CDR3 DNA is TGCAGCGTTGATGGACCGAGGGGGATTAACTATGGCTACACCTTC. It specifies CSVDGPRGINYGYTF.

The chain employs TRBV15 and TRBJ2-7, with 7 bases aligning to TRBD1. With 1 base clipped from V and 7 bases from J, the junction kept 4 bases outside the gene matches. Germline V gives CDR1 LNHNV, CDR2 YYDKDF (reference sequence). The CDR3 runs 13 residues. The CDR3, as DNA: TGTGCCACCAGCAGAGCGGACAGGCGGGAGCAGTACTTC. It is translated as CATSRADRREQYF.

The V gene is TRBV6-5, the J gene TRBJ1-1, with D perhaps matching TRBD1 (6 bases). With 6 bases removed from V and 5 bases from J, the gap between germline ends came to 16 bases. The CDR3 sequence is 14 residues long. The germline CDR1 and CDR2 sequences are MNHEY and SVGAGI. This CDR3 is CASRPQGRGTEAFF. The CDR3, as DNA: TGTGCCAGCAGACCTCAGGGGAGAGGGACTGAAGCTTTCTTT.